The rows below give T cell receptor beta chains drawn from one sample of a study of cytomegalovirus exposure and HLA in healthy donors. Data came from immunoSEQ multiplex PCR; TCRdb stores just in-frame clones and leaves some out. The profile shows tens of thousands of clones, more than 55% of them singletons. Sequenced sample: PBMCs. Receptors were obtained from a man aged 55 to 69 in good health and CMV-seropositive. The CDR3 runs from the conserved cysteine through the conserved F or W. A D gene is named only where the DNA matches it firmly. The size entry is marked missing in some rows and otherwise reads once, few, many or a size class.

j_call: TRBJ2-7
cdr3_length: 15
clone_size: -
v_call: TRBV6-1
d_call: TRBD1
cdr3_nt: TGTGCCAGCAGTGTGGCCAGACAGGGCCCTTACGAGCAGTACTTC
cdr3_aa: CASSVARQGPYEQYF

j_call: TRBJ2-1
cdr3_length: 9
clone_size: -
v_call: TRBV28
d_call: -
cdr3_nt: TGTGCGTCCGGGGCGCGGGGTATCTTC
cdr3_aa: CASGARGIF

j_call: TRBJ2-3
cdr3_length: 13
clone_size: -
v_call: TRBV19
d_call: -
cdr3_nt: TGTGCCAGTAGTGCCCGGGTGACAGATACGCAGTATTTT
cdr3_aa: CASSARVTDTQYF

j_call: TRBJ1-6
cdr3_length: 19
clone_size: -
v_call: TRBV4-2
d_call: -
cdr3_nt: TGTGCCAGCAGCCAGGCCGGCGGTCGGGGTAGCTCCTATAATTCACCCCTCCACTTT
cdr3_aa: CASSQAGGRGSSYNSPLHF

j_call: TRBJ2-1
cdr3_length: 16
clone_size: -
v_call: TRBV10-2
d_call: TRBD2
cdr3_nt: TGCGCCAGCCAGGGGAGCGGGGGTAGCTCCTACAATGAGCAGTTCTTC
cdr3_aa: CASQGSGGSSYNEQFF

j_call: TRBJ1-1
cdr3_length: 13
clone_size: -
v_call: TRBV4-2
d_call: -
cdr3_nt: TGTGCCAGCAGCCCGGGAGGTGGGACTGAAGCTTTCTTT
cdr3_aa: CASSPGGGTEAFF

j_call: TRBJ1-2
cdr3_length: 13
clone_size: -
v_call: TRBV7-9
d_call: -
cdr3_nt: TGTGCCAGCAGCTTCGGGAATGGCTATGGCTACACCTTC
cdr3_aa: CASSFGNGYGYTF

j_call: TRBJ1-5
cdr3_length: 14
clone_size: -
v_call: TRBV7-2
d_call: -
cdr3_nt: TGTGCCAGCAGCTCGTCCCTGGGGGGTCAGCCCCAGCATTTT
cdr3_aa: CASSSSLGGQPQHF

j_call: TRBJ1-6
cdr3_length: 15
clone_size: -
v_call: TRBV28
d_call: TRBD1
cdr3_nt: TGTGCCAGCAGGCCCGGTGACAGGGAGGATTCACCCCTCCACTTT
cdr3_aa: CASRPGDREDSPLHF

j_call: TRBJ2-1
cdr3_length: 12
clone_size: once
v_call: TRBV5-6
d_call: -
cdr3_nt: TGTGCCAGCAGCTTCTACTACAATGAGCAGTTCTTC
cdr3_aa: CASSFYYNEQFF

j_call: TRBJ1-1
cdr3_length: 14
clone_size: -
v_call: TRBV7-6
d_call: -
cdr3_nt: TGTGCCAGCAGCTTCGGGGAGATGAACACTGAAGCTTTCTTT
cdr3_aa: CASSFGEMNTEAFF

j_call: TRBJ1-4
cdr3_length: 15
clone_size: -
v_call: TRBV10-3
d_call: -
cdr3_nt: TGTGCCACACGGGGGGGGGCGGCTACTAATGAAAAACTGTTTTTT
cdr3_aa: CATRGGAATNEKLFF

j_call: TRBJ2-1
cdr3_length: 15
clone_size: -
v_call: TRBV4-3
d_call: TRBD1
cdr3_nt: TGCGCCAGCAGCGTAAGGACAGGGAACCACAATGAGCAGTTCTTC
cdr3_aa: CASSVRTGNHNEQFF

j_call: TRBJ2-7
cdr3_length: 15
clone_size: -
v_call: TRBV18
d_call: TRBD1
cdr3_nt: TGTGCCAGCTCACCCGGACAGGCGAGCTCCTACGAGCAGTACTTC
cdr3_aa: CASSPGQASSYEQYF

j_call: TRBJ1-5
cdr3_length: 14
clone_size: -
v_call: TRBV2
d_call: TRBD1
cdr3_nt: TGTGCCAGCAGCCACGGACAGGGCCATCAGCCCCAGCATTTT
cdr3_aa: CASSHGQGHQPQHF

j_call: TRBJ2-7
cdr3_length: 17
clone_size: -
v_call: TRBV4-1
d_call: -
cdr3_nt: TGCGCCAGCAGCCAACTCACGGGCCCGGACTCCCTCTACGAGCAGTACTTC
cdr3_aa: CASSQLTGPDSLYEQYF

j_call: TRBJ2-1
cdr3_length: 17
clone_size: -
v_call: TRBV9
d_call: TRBD2
cdr3_nt: TGTGCCAGCAGCGTAGCTTGGTTAGCGGGAGGGCCTGGTGAGCAGTTCTTC
cdr3_aa: CASSVAWLAGGPGEQFF

j_call: TRBJ1-6
cdr3_length: 17
clone_size: -
v_call: TRBV28
d_call: -
cdr3_nt: TGTGCCAGCAGTTCTAGGACAGCCTCCGGGTATAATTCACCCCTCCACTTT
cdr3_aa: CASSSRTASGYNSPLHF

j_call: TRBJ1-2
cdr3_length: 16
clone_size: -
v_call: TRBV5-1
d_call: TRBD1
cdr3_nt: TGCGCCAGCAGCTTGATGTTAGGGACAGGGGATCACGGCTACACCTTC
cdr3_aa: CASSLMLGTGDHGYTF

j_call: TRBJ1-1
cdr3_length: 15
clone_size: -
v_call: TRBV10-3
d_call: TRBD1
cdr3_nt: TGTGCCATCAGTGATCGGACAGGGGGGATGACTGAAGCTTTCTTT
cdr3_aa: CAISDRTGGMTEAFF

j_call: TRBJ2-2
cdr3_length: 16
clone_size: -
v_call: TRBV5-1
d_call: TRBD2
cdr3_nt: TGCGCCAGCAGCTTGTTAGGACTAGCGAACACCGGGGAGCTGTTTTTT
cdr3_aa: CASSLLGLANTGELFF

j_call: TRBJ2-7
cdr3_length: 15
clone_size: once
v_call: TRBV11-1
d_call: -
cdr3_nt: TGTGCCAGCAGCCCCAAGAGGACTACCTACTACGAGCAGTACTTC
cdr3_aa: CASSPKRTTYYEQYF

j_call: TRBJ2-2
cdr3_length: 15
clone_size: -
v_call: TRBV11-2
d_call: -
cdr3_nt: TGTGCCAGCAGCTTACACGGGAAGAAGGGCGGGGAGCTGTTTTTT
cdr3_aa: CASSLHGKKGGELFF

j_call: TRBJ1-2
cdr3_length: 15
clone_size: -
v_call: TRBV4-3
d_call: -
cdr3_nt: TGCGCCAGCAGCCCAGATGAAAGGGGAGGGTATGGCTACACCTTC
cdr3_aa: CASSPDERGGYGYTF

j_call: TRBJ1-2
cdr3_length: 15
clone_size: -
v_call: TRBV9
d_call: TRBD1
cdr3_nt: TGTGCCAGCAGCCCATCAAGGGGACAGGGGGGTGGCTACACCTTC
cdr3_aa: CASSPSRGQGGGYTF

j_call: TRBJ2-7
cdr3_length: 15
clone_size: -
v_call: TRBV9
d_call: TRBD2
cdr3_nt: TGTGCCAGCAGCGTAGAGGGACTAGCGGACTACGAGCAGTACTTC
cdr3_aa: CASSVEGLADYEQYF

j_call: TRBJ2-1
cdr3_length: 14
clone_size: -
v_call: TRBV6-6
d_call: -
cdr3_nt: TGTGCCAGCAGTTACTCGGGGGGAGGCGGTGAGCAGTTCTTC
cdr3_aa: CASSYSGGGGEQFF

j_call: TRBJ2-7
cdr3_length: 15
clone_size: -
v_call: TRBV5-1
d_call: TRBD2
cdr3_nt: TGCGCCAGCAGCTTGACTAGCGGGCAAGCCTACGAGCAGTACTTC
cdr3_aa: CASSLTSGQAYEQYF

j_call: TRBJ2-5
cdr3_length: 15
clone_size: -
v_call: TRBV10-2
d_call: TRBD1
cdr3_nt: TGCGCCAGCAGTGGAACAGGGGGTATTTTCGAGACCCAGTACTTC
cdr3_aa: CASSGTGGIFETQYF

j_call: TRBJ2-1
cdr3_length: 17
clone_size: -
v_call: TRBV11-1
d_call: TRBD2
cdr3_nt: TGTGCCAGCAGTCGATCGGGACTAGCGGGAGCAATTTATGAGCAGTTCTTC
cdr3_aa: CASSRSGLAGAIYEQFF

j_call: TRBJ2-7
cdr3_length: 12
clone_size: -
v_call: TRBV7-9
d_call: -
cdr3_nt: TGTTCCAGCAGCTTAAGCTACTACGAGCAGTACTTC
cdr3_aa: CSSSLSYYEQYF

j_call: TRBJ1-6
cdr3_length: 13
clone_size: -
v_call: TRBV7-6
d_call: -
cdr3_nt: TGTGCCAGCAGCGGAGCGGACAATTCACCCCTCCACTTT
cdr3_aa: CASSGADNSPLHF

j_call: TRBJ2-7
cdr3_length: 14
clone_size: once
v_call: TRBV6-5
d_call: TRBD1
cdr3_nt: TGTGCCAGCAGTTCCGGGACAGCAACCTACGAGCAGTACTTC
cdr3_aa: CASSSGTATYEQYF